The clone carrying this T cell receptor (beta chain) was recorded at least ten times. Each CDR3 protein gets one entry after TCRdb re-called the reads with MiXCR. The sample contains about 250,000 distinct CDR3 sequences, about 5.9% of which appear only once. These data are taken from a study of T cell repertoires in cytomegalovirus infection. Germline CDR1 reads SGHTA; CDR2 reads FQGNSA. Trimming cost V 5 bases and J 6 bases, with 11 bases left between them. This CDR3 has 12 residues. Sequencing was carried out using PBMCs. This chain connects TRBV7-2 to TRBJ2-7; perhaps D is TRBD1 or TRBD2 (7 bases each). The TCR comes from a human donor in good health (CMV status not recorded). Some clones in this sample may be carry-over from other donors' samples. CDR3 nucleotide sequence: TGTGCCAGCAGCCAGGGGGGGACCGAGCAGTACTTC. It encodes CASSQGGTEQYF.